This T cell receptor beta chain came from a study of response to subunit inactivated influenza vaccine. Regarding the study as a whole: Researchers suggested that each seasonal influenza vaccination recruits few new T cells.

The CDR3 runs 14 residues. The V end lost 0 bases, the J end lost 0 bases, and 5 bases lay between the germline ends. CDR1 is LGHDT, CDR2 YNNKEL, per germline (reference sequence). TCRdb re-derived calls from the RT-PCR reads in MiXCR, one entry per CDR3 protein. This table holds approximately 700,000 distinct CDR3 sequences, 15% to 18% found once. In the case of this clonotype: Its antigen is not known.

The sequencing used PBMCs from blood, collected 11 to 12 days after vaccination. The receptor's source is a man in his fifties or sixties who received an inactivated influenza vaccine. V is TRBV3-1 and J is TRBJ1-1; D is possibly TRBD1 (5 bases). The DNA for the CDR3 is TGTGCCAGCAGCCAAGAGGGACTGAACACTGAAGCTTTCTTT. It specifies CASSQEGLNTEAFF.